Listed here is a single T cell receptor beta chain. The record originates from a study of blood T cell repertoires in COVID-19. Study-level background: The analysed material was cDNA or gDNA that came from T cells, B-cell-depleted T cells, or PBMCs.

CDR3 length: 14 residues. V was shortened by 7 bases and J by 7 bases, with 17 bases between the two germline ends. The germline CDR1 and CDR2 sequences are MNHNY and SVGAGI (reference sequence). The repertoire was sequenced with immunoSEQ multiplex PCR; TCRdb's copy has only in-frame clones and lacks some. This table holds roughly 260,000 clones, over 80% found once. This clonotype was sampled from a woman in her 40s with acute or convalescent COVID-19. Sequencing was done on a sample of peripheral blood. This sequence joins TRBV6-6 and TRBJ1-5, with D possibly being TRBD1 (6 bases). CDR3 nucleotides: TGTGCCAGCAAAGGAGTGGGCACAGGGCAGCCCCAGCATTTT. Its translation is CASKGVGTGQPQHF.